This T cell receptor beta chain was retrieved from a study of cytomegalovirus exposure and HLA in healthy donors. Study outcomes and limitations: In a later analysis, compared with equally common non-associated chains, HLA-associated beta chains were more expanded. On later analysis, the bulk of CMV-associated TCR beta chains appeared to be HLA-restricted. In a later analysis, common viral pathogens appeared linked to several of the most significant clusters.

Points on this clone: Its specificity is not known.

Both 60 Vbeta primers and 13 Jbeta primers went into the PCR. Profiled with immunoSEQ multiplex PCR; TCRdb holds only in-frame clones, not every one. In the table there are fewer than 200,000 clones, roughly 75% of which are singletons. Germline lookup yields CDR1 MNHNS and CDR2 SASEGT. The CDR3 is 14 residues long. V shed 4 bases and J 4 bases; nucleotides not matched to a gene: 6. The V call is TRBV6-1, the J call TRBJ1-2; 7 bases match TRBD1. Sequenced input: PBMCs. This TCR derives from a male donor in good health and CMV-seronegative. The CDR3 DNA reads as TGTGCCAGCAGTGCCCAGACAGGGATCTATGGCTACACCTTC. Its translation is CASSAQTGIYGYTF.